The clone carrying this T cell receptor beta chain was picked up a small number of times. The antigen remains unidentified. One entry per CDR3 protein, called by TCRdb with MiXCR from the reads. In the table there are some 150,000 distinct CDR3 sequences, 5% to 6.5% of which are singletons. The sample is drawn from a study of T cell repertoires in cytomegalovirus infection. Study as a whole: Matching HLA type, along with CMV infection, was indicated by public TCR beta signatures.

Study-level findings and limits: It was HLA-C-restricted CMV-specific TCR beta clonotypes that dominated the response ex vivo. CMV carriers having the relevant HLA were flagged by cumulative public TCR beta family frequency.

This receptor was obtained from a human donor in good health (CMV status not recorded). Some clones in this sample may be carry-over from other donors' samples. The sample comprised PBMCs.

CDR3 in DNA: TGCAGCGTTGGCGGGGGGGCTCCAGGGACCCAGTACTTC. The encoded protein is CSVGGGAPGTQYF. The chain couples TRBV29-1 to TRBJ2-5; 9 bases are shared with TRBD2. This CDR3 contains 13 residues. Trimming cost V 4 bases and J 7 bases; bases outside gene matches: 7. CDR1 and CDR2 from the germline V gene are SQVTM and ANQGSEA.